The 5 T cell receptor beta chains given below trace back to one sample, sequenced in a study of shared clonotypes between healthy human individuals. TCRdb's table, derived via immunoSEQ multiplex PCR, lists solely in-frame clones and lacks some. The data hold 850,000 to 1,100,000 clones, with approximately 75% observed a single time. Sequencing input: memory CD4+ T cells from PBMCs. Subset reported: CD45RA-negative fraction. The receptors were sampled from a man younger than 35 in good health. Some clones in this sample may be carry-over from other donors' samples.

The V call is TRBV28, the J call TRBJ2-5, with D maybe TRBD2 (5 bases). Germline lookup yields CDR1 MDHEN and CDR2 SYDVKM. V lost 7 bases and J lost 5, with 14 bases in between. The CDR3 runs 13 residues. CDR3 residues: CASMEVSRETQYF. CDR3 sequence (DNA): TGTGCCAGCATGGAGGTGTCCAGGGAGACCCAGTACTTC.

Worth noting for this clone: This same CDR3 is encoded by further DNA sequences in the sample. The rearrangement uses TRBV29-1 and TRBJ1-2; D ambiguous. V lost 6 bases, J lost 5 bases, and 10 bases lay in between. From germline, CDR1 is SQVTM and CDR2 ANQGSEA. This CDR3 is 11 amino acids long. The CDR3 reads CSVGSAYGYTF. CDR3 coding DNA: TGCAGCGTCGGATCGGCTTATGGCTACACCTTC. Full variable domain (missing parts from reference TRBV29-1 and TRBJ1-2): SAVISQKPSRDICQRGTSLTIQCQVDSQVTMMFWYRQQPGQSLTLIATANQGSEATYESGFVIDKFPISRPNLTFSTLTVSNMSPEDSSIYLCSVGSAYGYTFGSGTRLTVV.

The sample holds one count of this clone. The genes are TRBV5-1 and TRBJ1-5; no clear D gene. The CDR3 length is 15 residues. The germline V gene encodes CDR1 SGHRS and CDR2 YFSETQ. Trimming stripped 0 bases from V and 0 bases from J, with 7 bases between. The CDR3 DNA reads TGCGCCAGCAGCTTGGTTCCGGATAGCAATCAGCCCCAGCATTTT. Residues: CASSLVPDSNQPQHF.

The chain carries TRBV6-5 and TRBJ2-5; possibly TRBD2 for D (6 bases). V dropped 7 bases and J dropped 5 bases, with 17 bases sitting between them. The germline V gene has CDR1 MNHEY and CDR2 SVGAGI. This CDR3 region has 14 residues. The CDR3 nucleotides read TGTGCCAGCATGGAGGGAGGCCGTGGGGAGACCCAGTACTTC. Protein sequence: CASMEGGRGETQYF.

This chain uses TRBV11-2 with TRBJ1-3, with 9 bases fitting TRBD1. The V and J ends lost 4 bases and 7 bases, in that order; junction bases with no gene match: 8. Per the germline V gene, CDR1 is SGHAT and CDR2 is FQNNGV. The CDR3 is made up of 15 amino acids. In nucleotides, the CDR3 is TGTGCCAGCAGCTCGAATTTCGGGACAGGGAACACCATATATTTT. Translation gives CASSSNFGTGNTIYF.